This T cell receptor (beta chain) comes out of a study of T cells in Graves' hyperthyroidism and ophthalmopathy. Amplification yielded TCR beta CDR3 regions, with RNA transcripts as the source. The HTBI set primed first-round TCR CDR3 RT-PCR. A single record per CDR3 protein comes from TCRdb applying MiXCR to the multiplex PCR reads. This table has about 540,000 distinct CDR3 sequences, around 45% appearing once. This clonotype was detected many times. Germline values: CDR1 KGHDR, CDR2 SFDVKD. The CDR3 sequence is 17 residues long. Trimming removed 4 bases from V and 2 bases from J; junction bases left unmatched: 9. Stable disease denoted Graves' hyperthyroidism without ophthalmopathy progression within 18 months.

This clonotype originated in a woman younger than 35 with Graves' hyperthyroidism. Sequencing input: peripheral blood or thyroid tissue (not recorded which). The chain recombines TRBV24-1 with TRBJ2-2; 7 nucleotides align to TRBD1. The CDR3 loop reads CATSDETTGINTGELFF. The CDR3 DNA sequence: TGTGCCACCAGTGACGAAACGACAGGGATAAACACCGGGGAGCTGTTTTTT.